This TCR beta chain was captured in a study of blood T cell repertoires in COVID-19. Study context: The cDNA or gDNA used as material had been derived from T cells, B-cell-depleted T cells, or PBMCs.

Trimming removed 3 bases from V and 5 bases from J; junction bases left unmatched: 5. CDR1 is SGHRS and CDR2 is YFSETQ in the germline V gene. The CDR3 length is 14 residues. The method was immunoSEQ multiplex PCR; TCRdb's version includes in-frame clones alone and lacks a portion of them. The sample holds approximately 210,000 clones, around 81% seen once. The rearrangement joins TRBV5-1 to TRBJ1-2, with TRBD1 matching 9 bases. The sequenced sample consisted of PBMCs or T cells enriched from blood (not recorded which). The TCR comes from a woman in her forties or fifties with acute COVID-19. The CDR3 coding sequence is TGCGCCAGCAGCTCGGGACAGGGCTATTATGGCTACACCTTC. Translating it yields CASSSGQGYYGYTF.